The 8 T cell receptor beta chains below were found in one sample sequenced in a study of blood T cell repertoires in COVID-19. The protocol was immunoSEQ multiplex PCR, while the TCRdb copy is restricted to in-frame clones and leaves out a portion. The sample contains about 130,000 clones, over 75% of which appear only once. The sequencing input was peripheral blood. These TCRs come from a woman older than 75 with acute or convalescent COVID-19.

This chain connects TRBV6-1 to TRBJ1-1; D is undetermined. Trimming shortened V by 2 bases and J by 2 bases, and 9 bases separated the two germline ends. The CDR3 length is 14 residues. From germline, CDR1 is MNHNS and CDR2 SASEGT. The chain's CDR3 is CASSESWTNTEAFF. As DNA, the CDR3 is TGTGCCAGCAGTGAATCGTGGACTAACACTGAAGCTTTCTTT.

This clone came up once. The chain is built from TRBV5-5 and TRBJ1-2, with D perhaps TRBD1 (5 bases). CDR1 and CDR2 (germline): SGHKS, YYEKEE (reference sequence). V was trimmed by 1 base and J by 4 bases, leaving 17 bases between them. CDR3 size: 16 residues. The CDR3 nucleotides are TGTGCCAGCAGCTTGATCCACACACAGGTCACCTATGGCTACACCTTC. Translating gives CASSLIHTQVTYGYTF.

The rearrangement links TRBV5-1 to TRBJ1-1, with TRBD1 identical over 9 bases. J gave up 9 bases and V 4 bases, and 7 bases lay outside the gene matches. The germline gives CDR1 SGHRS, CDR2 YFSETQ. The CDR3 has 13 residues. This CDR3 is CASSNRDRDKAFF. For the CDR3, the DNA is TGCGCCAGCAGCAACCGGGACAGGGATAAAGCTTTCTTT.

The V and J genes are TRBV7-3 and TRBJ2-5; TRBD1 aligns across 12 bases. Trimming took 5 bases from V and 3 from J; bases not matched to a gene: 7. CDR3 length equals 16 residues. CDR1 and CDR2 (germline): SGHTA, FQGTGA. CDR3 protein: CASSPRGQGAEETQYF. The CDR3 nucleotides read TGTGCCAGCAGCCCAAGGGGACAGGGGGCGGAAGAGACCCAGTACTTC.

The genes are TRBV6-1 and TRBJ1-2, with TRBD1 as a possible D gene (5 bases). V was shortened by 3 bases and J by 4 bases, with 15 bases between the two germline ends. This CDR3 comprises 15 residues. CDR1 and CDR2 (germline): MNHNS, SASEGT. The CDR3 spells CASSEAGEVGYGYTF. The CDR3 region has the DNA TGTGCCAGCAGTGAGGCGGGGGAGGTCGGCTATGGCTACACCTTC.

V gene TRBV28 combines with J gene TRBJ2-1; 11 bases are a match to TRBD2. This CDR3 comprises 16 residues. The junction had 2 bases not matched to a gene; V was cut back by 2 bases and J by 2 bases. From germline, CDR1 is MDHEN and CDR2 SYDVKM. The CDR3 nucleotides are TGTGCCAGCAGTTTACTAGCGGGAGGCCCCTACAATGAGCAGTTCTTC. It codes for CASSLLAGGPYNEQFF. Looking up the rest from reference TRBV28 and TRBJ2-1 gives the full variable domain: DVKVTQSSRYLVKRTGEKVFLECVQDMDHENMFWYRQDPGLGLRLIYFSYDVKMKEKGDIPEGYSVSREKKERFSLILESASTNQTSMYLCASSLLAGGPYNEQFFGPGTRLTVL.

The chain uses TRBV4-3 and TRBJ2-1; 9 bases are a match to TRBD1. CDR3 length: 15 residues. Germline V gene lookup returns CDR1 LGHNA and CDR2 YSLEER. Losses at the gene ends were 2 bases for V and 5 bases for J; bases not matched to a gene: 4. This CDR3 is CASSQFDRGNNEQFF. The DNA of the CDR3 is TGCGCCAGCAGCCAATTTGACAGGGGGAACAATGAGCAGTTCTTC.

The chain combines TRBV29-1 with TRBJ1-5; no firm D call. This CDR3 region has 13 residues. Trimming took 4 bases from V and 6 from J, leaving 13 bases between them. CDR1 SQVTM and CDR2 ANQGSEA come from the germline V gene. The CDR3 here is CSVVTGSAQPQHF. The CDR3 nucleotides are TGCAGCGTTGTAACGGGGTCGGCTCAGCCCCAGCATTTT.